These 27 T cell receptor beta chains came from one sample sequenced in a study of T cell repertoires in cytomegalovirus infection. TCRdb reanalysed the reads using MiXCR and keeps one entry per CDR3 protein. The sample lists about 89,000 distinct CDR3 sequences; approximately 30% were seen once. For these TCRs, the target antigens are not known. Sequencing used CD8+ T cells from cultured PBMCs, obtained from culture after CMV antigen stimulation. Receptor source: a human donor in good health (CMV status not recorded). Some clones in this sample may be carry-over from other donors' samples.

This clonotype was seen more than once but under ten times. The chain has TRBV6-5 and TRBJ2-3; D unclear. The CDR3 extends over 12 amino acids. The ends were cut back, 6 bases at V and 11 bases at J, with 15 bases in the middle. Germline V gives CDR1 MNHEY, CDR2 SVGAGI. CDR3 in amino acids: CASSPDQRMQYF. CDR3 DNA sequence: TGTGCCAGCAGCCCTGATCAGAGAATGCAGTATTTT.

This clonotype appeared a few times. J is TRBJ2-3 and V is TRBV7-2; TRBD1 matches at 8 bases. J lost 5 bases, V lost 5 bases, and 6 bases had no gene match. This CDR3 has 14 residues. CDR1 and CDR2 from the germline V gene are SGHTA and FQGNSA. CDR3 protein: CASSLTGGIDTQYF. The DNA for the CDR3 is TGTGCCAGCAGCCTTACAGGGGGAATAGATACGCAGTATTTT.

This clonotype was detected many times. The gene calls are TRBV11-3 and TRBJ2-3; a weak D match, TRBD1 (5 bases). This CDR3 is 14 amino acids long. V lost 5 bases, J lost 7 bases, and 16 bases lay in between. Germline V gene sequence: CDR1 SGHNT, CDR2 YENEEA. The CDR3 DNA is TGTGCCAGCAGCCTGTACCCGCAGGGATATACGCAGTATTTT. This translates into CASSLYPQGYTQYF.

This clonotype was picked up a small number of times. V is TRBV28 and J is TRBJ2-3; D possibly corresponds to TRBD1 (5 bases). CDR1 and CDR2 from the germline V gene are MDHEN and SYDVKM. CDR3 size: 14 residues. The V end was cut by 5 bases, the J end by 2 bases, with 11 bases between. The CDR3 nucleotides are TGTGCCAGCAGTATAGGGGAATTCACAGATACGCAGTATTTT. It is translated as CASSIGEFTDTQYF.

V usage is TRBV5-6 and J usage is TRBJ1-2, with a possible D match to TRBD1 (5 bases). V lost 0 bases and J lost 4, with 16 bases in between. Germline CDR1 is SGHDT and CDR2 is YYEEEE. The CDR3 consists of 16 residues. Here the CDR3 DNA reads TGTGCCAGCAGCTTGGCCAGGGAAATGGCGGGCTATGGCTACACCTTC. It translates to CASSLAREMAGYGYTF.

The V and J genes are TRBV4-1 and TRBJ2-2; no clear D. Per the germline V gene, CDR1 is MGHRA and CDR2 is YSYEKL. V was cut by 4 bases and J by 4 bases, with 7 bases left in between. The length of the CDR3 is 13 residues. In DNA form, the CDR3 reads TGCGCCAGCAGCCCGGCCCGCACCGGGGAGCTGTTTTTT. As protein: CASSPARTGELFF.

V is TRBV7-2 and J is TRBJ1-2; D gene unclear. CDR1 and CDR2 from the germline V gene are SGHTA and FQGNSA. The germline V and J ends were trimmed by 1 base and 11 bases, with 8 bases remaining between them. CDR3 length: 11 residues. CDR3: CASSLEMQYTF. The CDR3 bases are TGTGCCAGCAGCTTAGAGATGCAATACACCTTC.

This clonotype was detected ten times or more. The chain employs TRBV7-6 and TRBJ1-1; no clear D gene. In germline, CDR1 is SGHVS, CDR2 FNYEAQ. V was cut by 0 bases and J by 5 bases, with 13 bases left in between. This CDR3 contains 15 residues. The CDR3 loop reads CASSLAPEGGTEAFF. The CDR3 DNA follows: TGTGCCAGCAGCTTAGCCCCTGAGGGCGGGACTGAAGCTTTCTTT.

CDR3 residues: CASSERGLSSYNEQFF. In nucleotides, the CDR3 is TGTGCCAGCAGTGAGAGGGGACTGAGCTCCTACAATGAGCAGTTCTTC. V is TRBV2 and J is TRBJ2-1, with D tentatively TRBD2 (6 bases). Germline CDR1 is SNHLY and CDR2 is FYNNEI. This CDR3 is 16 amino acids long. V was clipped by 3 bases and J by 0 bases, with 12 bases between them.

This clonotype was recorded many times. The genes are TRBV5-6 and TRBJ1-2; D is ambiguous. This CDR3 spans 15 amino acids. Trimming cost V 0 bases and J 5 bases, with 14 bases left between them. Germline V lookup: CDR1 SGHDT, CDR2 YYEEEE. The DNA for the CDR3 is TGTGCCAGCAGCTTGGGTCCAGCGGGAAATTATGGCTACACCTTC. Translating gives CASSLGPAGNYGYTF. Filled out from reference TRBV5-6 and TRBJ1-2, the complete variable domain reads DAGVTQSPTHLIKTRGQQVTLRCSPKSGHDTVSWYQQALGQGPQFIFQYYEEEERQRGNFPDRFSGHQFPNYSSELNVNALLLGDSALYLCASSLGPAGNYGYTFGSGTRLTVV.

This chain links TRBV7-9 with TRBJ2-2; D might be TRBD2 (6 bases). Trimming stripped 5 bases from V and 2 bases from J, with 15 bases between. Germline CDR1 is SEHNR and CDR2 is FQNEAQ (reference sequence). This CDR3 comprises 16 residues. CDR3 loop: CASSHLAGRNTGELFF. CDR3 nucleotide sequence: TGTGCCAGCAGCCACCTTGCGGGGAGAAACACCGGGGAGCTGTTTTTT.

V usage is TRBV29-1 and J usage is TRBJ2-1, with D perhaps TRBD1 or TRBD2 (5 bases each). The CDR3 consists of 12 residues. V was shortened by 6 bases and J by 9 bases, with 15 bases between the two germline ends. CDR1 is SQVTM, CDR2 ANQGSEA, per germline. The CDR3 DNA sequence: TGCAGCGTAGCTCAAGGGACGCTTGAGCAGTTCTTC. Translating gives CSVAQGTLEQFF.

The rearrangement links TRBV11-2 to TRBJ2-7, with D unresolved. Trimming left V 0 bases short and J 2 bases short, with 8 bases between. CDR3 length: 14 amino acids. CDR1 is SGHAT and CDR2 is FQNNGV in the germline V gene. DNA for the CDR3: TGTGCCAGCAGCTTAGAATCGGCCGCCTACGAGCAGTACTTC. This encodes CASSLESAAYEQYF.

This clonotype has only a few counts. The chain employs TRBV11-2 and TRBJ2-5; perhaps TRBD1 as D (6 bases). The CDR3 length is 15 residues. Trimming left V 1 base short and J 5 bases short, with 14 bases between. CDR1 SGHAT and CDR2 FQNNGV come from the germline V gene. The CDR3 sequence: CASSLGSGGGETQYF. The CDR3 DNA reads as TGTGCCAGCAGCTTAGGGAGTGGGGGCGGGGAGACCCAGTACTTC.

This clonotype has more than one count but fewer than ten. The gene calls are TRBV15 and TRBJ1-1; 8 bases are a match to TRBD1. From germline, CDR1 is LNHNV and CDR2 YYDKDF (reference sequence). The CDR3 totals 17 residues. The V segment lost 4 bases and the J segment 3 bases; nucleotides outside the gene matches: 13. The CDR3 DNA sequence: TGTGCCACCAGCATCCGGGACAGGTTAATATCGGACACTGAAGCTTTCTTT. Its translation: CATSIRDRLISDTEAFF.

The sample holds many counts of this clonotype. This CDR3 reads CASSSGTTEAFF. DNA for the CDR3: TGTGCCAGCAGCTCTGGGACCACTGAAGCTTTCTTT. The chain links TRBV7-6 to TRBJ1-1, with TRBD1 as a possible D gene (5 bases). Germline CDR1 reads SGHVS; CDR2 reads FNYEAQ. This CDR3 has 12 amino acids. V was clipped by 4 bases and J by 4 bases, with 7 bases between them.

The chain joins TRBV10-3 to TRBJ2-1; D gene unclear. Trimming took 3 bases from V and 8 from J, leaving 11 bases between them. The CDR3 has 13 residues. Germline values: CDR1 ENHRY, CDR2 SYGVKD. The CDR3 coding sequence is TGTGCCATCAGTGACCCTGGTCTGGATGAGCAGTTCTTC. Protein: CAISDPGLDEQFF.

This chain joins TRBV19 and TRBJ2-7, with unresolved D. Germline CDR1 reads LNHDA; CDR2 reads SQIVND (reference sequence). The CDR3 spans 14 residues. The germline V and J ends were trimmed by 2 bases and 0 bases, with 8 bases remaining between them. CDR3 in amino acids: CASSISLSSYEQYF. CDR3 in DNA: TGTGCCAGTAGTATAAGCTTGAGCTCCTACGAGCAGTACTTC. The variable domain in full, with the rest retrieved from reference TRBV19 and TRBJ2-7, is DGGITQSPKYLFRKEGQNVTLSCEQNLNHDAMYWYRQDPGQGLRLIYYSQIVNDFQKGDIAEGYSVSREKKESFPLTVTSAQKNPTAFYLCASSISLSSYEQYFGPGTRLTVT.

V and J are TRBV20-1 and TRBJ2-5, with D possibly being TRBD2 (6 bases). Trimming cost V 6 bases and J 4 bases, with 15 bases left between them. Germline CDR1 and CDR2: DFQATT and SNEGSKA (reference sequence). CDR3 size: 13 residues. The CDR3 region has the DNA TGCAGTGCGGCGGGCCTAGCGTTAGAGACCCAGTACTTC. It yields the protein CSAAGLALETQYF.

This clonotype came up a few times. This chain joins TRBV27 and TRBJ2-7; tentatively, D is TRBD1 or TRBD2 (5 bases each). V dropped 6 bases and J dropped 3 bases, with 12 bases sitting between them. CDR3 length: 13 amino acids. Germline CDR1 and CDR2: MNHEY and SMNVEV (reference sequence). CDR3 protein: CASSLGTGYEQYF. CDR3 in DNA: TGTGCCAGCAGCTTGGGGACGGGCTACGAGCAGTACTTC.

This clonotype was recorded a few times. The chain joins TRBV28 to TRBJ1-3; D is unresolved. V was pared by 6 bases and J by 4 bases, with 13 bases between. The germline gives CDR1 MDHEN, CDR2 SYDVKM. The CDR3 spans 14 residues. The CDR3 loop reads CASRLDGLGNTIYF. For the CDR3, the DNA is TGTGCCAGCAGACTCGACGGCCTGGGAAACACCATATATTTT.

Of note for this clonotype: A much larger clone differs by one base, so this may be a read error. J is TRBJ2-3 and V is TRBV7-2, with TRBD2 matching over 8 bases. From germline, CDR1 is SGHTA and CDR2 FQGNSA. J was trimmed by 3 bases and V by 5 bases; bases with no gene match: 10. The CDR3 spans 16 residues. For the CDR3, the DNA is TGTGCCAGCAGCCCCCGGGGGGGGGGACTTACAGATACGCAGTATTTT. Its translation: CASSPRGGGLTDTQYF. Supplemented by reference TRBV7-2 and TRBJ2-3, the full variable domain reads GAGVSQSPSNKVTEKGKDVELRCDPISGHTALYWYRQSLGQGLEFLIYFQGNSAPDKSGLPSDRFSAERTGGSVSTLTIQRTQQEDSAVYLCASSPRGGGLTDTQYFGPGTRLTVL.

This clonotype was observed a handful of times. This chain links TRBV27 with TRBJ2-7; TRBD2 aligns across 7 bases. CDR1 and CDR2 (germline): MNHEY, SMNVEV (reference sequence). The CDR3 contains 13 residues. J was trimmed by 4 bases and V by 1 base; bases with no gene match: 1. The DNA for the CDR3 is TGTGCCAGCAGTTTATGGGGGGGATACGAGCAGTACTTC. Translated, it gives CASSLWGGYEQYF.

This chain links TRBV27 with TRBJ2-1; D not certain. V lost 6 bases to trimming and J lost 3 bases, with 12 bases between them. Germline V gene sequence: CDR1 MNHEY, CDR2 SMNVEV (reference sequence). The CDR3 extends over 14 amino acids. CDR3 region: CASRNFDNYNEQFF. In DNA form, the CDR3 reads TGTGCCAGCAGAAACTTTGACAACTACAATGAGCAGTTCTTC.

This clonotype was picked up many times. The gene calls are TRBV6-1 and TRBJ2-6; no clear D. CDR1 MNHNS and CDR2 SASEGT come from the germline V gene. This CDR3 comprises 17 residues. Between the trimmed V and J ends, which lost 2 bases and 1 base, there was a span of 12 bases. CDR3 DNA: TGTGCCAGCAGTGAACCCCTCTGGGGATCTGGGGCCAACGTCCTGACTTTC. This gives the protein CASSEPLWGSGANVLTF.

This clonotype was counted a few times. The rearrangement links TRBV7-6 to TRBJ2-5; possibly TRBD2 for D (6 bases). CDR1 and CDR2 from the germline V gene are SGHVS and FNYEAQ. V was trimmed by 5 bases and J by 0 bases, leaving 19 bases between them. The CDR3 is 17 residues long. The CDR3 spells CASSLANGGRNQETQYF. The CDR3 region has the DNA TGTGCCAGCAGCCTGGCTAATGGGGGGAGGAACCAAGAGACCCAGTACTTC. Full variable domain (rest looked up from reference TRBV7-6 and TRBJ2-5): GAGVSQSPRYKVTKRGQDVALRCDPISGHVSLYWYRQALGQGPEFLTYFNYEAQQDKSGLPNDRFSAERPEGSISTLTIQRTEQRDSAMYRCASSLANGGRNQETQYFGPGTRLLVL.

This chain connects TRBV28 to TRBJ1-2; a weak D match, TRBD1 (6 bases). The CDR3 spans 16 residues. From germline, CDR1 is MDHEN and CDR2 SYDVKM. Trimming took 4 bases from V and 3 from J, leaving 18 bases between them. The CDR3 protein is CASSYLGTPGDYGYTF. In DNA form, the CDR3 reads TGTGCCAGCAGTTACCTCGGGACACCAGGGGACTATGGCTACACCTTC.